This T cell receptor (beta chain) was profiled in a study of shared clonotypes between healthy human individuals. General study findings and limits: Larger richness was generally estimated for naive than memory subsets.

On this clone: Antigen unknown.

Per germline, CDR1 SGHVS and CDR2 FNYEAQ. The CDR3 has 16 amino acids. The J segment lost 1 base and the V segment lost 1 base, leaving 3 bases of the junction unmatched. Profiled with immunoSEQ multiplex PCR; TCRdb holds only in-frame clones, not every one. This table holds about 2,500,000 clones, approximately 94% found once. Sequenced sample: naive CD4+ T cells sorted from blood. Subset in this sample: CD45RA+ positively selected. The TCR comes from a man in his late teens or twenties in good health. The chain couples TRBV7-6 to TRBJ2-3, with 9 nucleotides matching TRBD2. DNA of the CDR3: TGTGCCAGCAGCTTAGATGCGGGAGGGGGCACAGATACGCAGTATTTT. It translates to CASSLDAGGGTDTQYF.